A selection of T cell receptor beta chains follows, all from one sample in a study of blood T cell repertoires in COVID-19. Clones were sequenced by immunoSEQ multiplex PCR, and TCRdb holds only the in-frame ones, with some missing. The table includes some 200,000 clones, about 85% detected once. Sequencing used PBMCs or T cells enriched from blood (not recorded which). The origin of the receptors is a woman aged 25 to 39 who had recovered from COVID-19. The CDR3 runs from the conserved cysteine through the conserved F or W. The D gene is left open where the match is weak. The size of a clone is reported for some rows only, either as once, few or many, or as a class for expanded clones.

j_gene	v_gene	d_gene	abundance	CDR3nt	CDR3aa
TRBJ1-1	TRBV25-1	TRBD1	.	TGTGCCAGCGGACAGGCGGGCACTGAAGCTTTCTTT	CASGQAGTEAFF
TRBJ2-7	TRBV3-1/TRBV3-2	TRBD2	.	TGTGCCAGCAGCCAAGATCGAGCGGGGCACTCCTACGAGCAGTACTTC	CASSQDRAGHSYEQYF
TRBJ1-5	TRBV30	.	.	TGTGCCTGGAGTGTACAGGACCATCAGCCCCAGCATTTT	CAWSVQDHQPQHF
TRBJ1-3	TRBV7-8	.	.	TGTGCCAGCAGCTTAGCGAGGACAGCCTCTGGAAACACCATATATTTT	CASSLARTASGNTIYF
TRBJ1-1	TRBV19	.	.	TGTGCCAGTAGTATCGGGGGGCTGGTGAACACTGAAGCTTTCTTT	CASSIGGLVNTEAFF
TRBJ1-5	TRBV7-2	TRBD1	.	TGTGCCAGCAGCTTAGCGTTGACAGGGGTAAGTCAGCCCCAGCATTTT	CASSLALTGVSQPQHF
TRBJ2-2	TRBV6-5	.	.	TGTGCCATTACAATCTCCGGGGGGCTGGTCGGGGAGCTGTTTTTT	CAITISGGLVGELFF
TRBJ2-3	TRBV3-1/TRBV3-2	TRBD2	few	TGTGCCAGCAGCCAAGTGGATAGCGGGAGGGGAGATACGCAGTATTTT	CASSQVDSGRGDTQYF
TRBJ2-3	TRBV5-6	TRBD1	.	TGTGCCAGCAGCTTTGGACAGGGGGCGAATACGCAGTATTTT	CASSFGQGANTQYF
TRBJ2-6	TRBV11-2	.	.	TGTGCCAGCAGCTCGACAGGAGGGGCCAACGTCCTGACTTTC	CASSSTGGANVLTF
TRBJ2-1	TRBV11-3	.	.	TGTGCCAGCAGCTTAGGACTATCCTACAATGAGCAGTTCTTC	CASSLGLSYNEQFF
TRBJ2-7	TRBV30	TRBD2	.	TGTGCCTGGAGTGTAGCGGGGGGGACCTACGAGCAGTACTTC	CAWSVAGGTYEQYF
TRBJ1-5	TRBV24-1	.	.	TGTGCCACGCCAGACACTAGCAATCAGCCCCAGCATTTT	CATPDTSNQPQHF
TRBJ1-1	TRBV20-1	.	.	TGCAGTGGTCTGCGCACTGAAGCTTTCTTT	CSGLRTEAFF
TRBJ2-7	TRBV7-6	.	.	TGTGCCAGCAGCTTAGCTGGCGGGGCGAGCTCCTACGAGCAGTACTTC	CASSLAGGASSYEQYF
TRBJ1-2	TRBV6-5	TRBD1	.	TGTGCCAGCAGTTACGGCCACAGGGGCTATGGCTACACCTTC	CASSYGHRGYGYTF
TRBJ1-2	TRBV7-2	TRBD1	.	TGTGCCAGCAGCCCCGGACAGGGCCTATATGGCTACACCTTC	CASSPGQGLYGYTF
TRBJ1-2	TRBV7-6	TRBD1	.	TGTGCCAGCAGCGCTACAGGGGGACTCTTGGATGGCTACACCTTC	CASSATGGLLDGYTF
TRBJ1-5	TRBV19	TRBD1	.	TGTGCCAGTAGTAGATGGGGGACAGTTGAGCGTCAGCCCCAGCATTTT	CASSRWGTVERQPQHF
TRBJ1-3	TRBV27	.	once	TGTGCCAGCAGTGCGGGGACCTCTGGAAACACCATATATTTT	CASSAGTSGNTIYF
TRBJ1-2	TRBV2	.	.	TGTGCCAGCAGTGATAGCTATGGCTACACCTTC	CASSDSYGYTF
TRBJ1-6	TRBV2	.	.	TGTGCCAGCAGCCCTCATCGGCCCTCGGAGGCGCCCCTCCACTTT	CASSPHRPSEAPLHF
TRBJ2-2	TRBV2	.	.	TGTGCCAGCAGTGGGGACTCCCCAGGGGAGCTGTTTTTT	CASSGDSPGELFF
TRBJ1-2	TRBV30	.	.	TGTGCCTGGTACGGGACTTATTATGGCTACACCTTC	CAWYGTYYGYTF